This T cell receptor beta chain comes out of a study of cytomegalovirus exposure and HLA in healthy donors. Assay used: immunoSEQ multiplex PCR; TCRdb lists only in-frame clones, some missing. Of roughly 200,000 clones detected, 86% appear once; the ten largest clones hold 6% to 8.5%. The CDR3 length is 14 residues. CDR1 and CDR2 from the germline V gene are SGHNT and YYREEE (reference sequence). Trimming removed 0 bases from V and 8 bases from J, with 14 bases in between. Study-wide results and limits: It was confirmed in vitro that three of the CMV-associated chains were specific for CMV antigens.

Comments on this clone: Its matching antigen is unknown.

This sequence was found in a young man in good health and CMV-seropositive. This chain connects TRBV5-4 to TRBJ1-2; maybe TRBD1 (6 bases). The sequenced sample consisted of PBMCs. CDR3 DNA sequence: TGTGCCAGCAGCTTGGGTAGATCTGGGGGCGGCTACACCTTC. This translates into CASSLGRSGGGYTF.